A single T cell receptor beta chain is shown here with its context. The CDR3 totals 14 residues. Germline V gene lookup returns CDR1 SNHLY and CDR2 FYNNEI. The V end lost 6 bases, the J end lost 0 bases, and 8 bases lay between the germline ends. This table comes from immunoSEQ multiplex PCR, and its TCRdb copy is limited to in-frame clones, with some not included. The data contain around 38,000 clones, roughly 84% of them singletons. The data were obtained in a study of PD-L1 blockade in urothelial cancer. Looking at the study overall: Prior regimens of chemotherapy numbered 0 to 3 per patient.

Time point noted: pretreatment peripheral blood. This specimen consisted of PBMCs, obtained around atezolizumab (anti-PD-L1) treatment. The genes are TRBV2 and TRBJ1-4; TRBD1 might be the D (6 bases). This clonotype was sampled from a man in his 60s with urothelial cancer. As DNA, the CDR3 is TGTGCCAGCAGAAGGACAGCAACTAATGAAAAACTGTTTTTT. Translating gives CASRRTATNEKLFF.